The clone carrying this T cell receptor (beta chain) has a handful of counts. Its matching antigen is unknown. The sample belongs to a study of T cell repertoires in cytomegalovirus infection. Study results and limitations: HLA-C-restricted, CMV-specific TCR beta clonotypes were dominant ex vivo.

TCRdb re-analysed the reads in MiXCR, keeping a single row per CDR3 protein. Of about 920,000 distinct CDR3 sequences listed, around 31% are singletons. The CDR3 has 14 residues. V lost 3 bases, J lost 4 bases, and 5 bases stayed unmatched. Germline assignment: CDR1 LGHDT and CDR2 YNNKEL (reference sequence). Material: cultured CD8+ T cells from PBMCs, obtained from culture after CMV antigen stimulation. This receptor was taken from a human donor in good health (CMV status not recorded). Some clones in this sample may be carry-over from other donors' samples. The genes are TRBV3-1 and TRBJ2-5, with TRBD1 matching 7 bases. CDR3 protein: CASSQRQGPETQYF. The DNA of the CDR3 is TGTGCCAGCAGCCAGAGACAGGGTCCAGAGACCCAGTACTTC.